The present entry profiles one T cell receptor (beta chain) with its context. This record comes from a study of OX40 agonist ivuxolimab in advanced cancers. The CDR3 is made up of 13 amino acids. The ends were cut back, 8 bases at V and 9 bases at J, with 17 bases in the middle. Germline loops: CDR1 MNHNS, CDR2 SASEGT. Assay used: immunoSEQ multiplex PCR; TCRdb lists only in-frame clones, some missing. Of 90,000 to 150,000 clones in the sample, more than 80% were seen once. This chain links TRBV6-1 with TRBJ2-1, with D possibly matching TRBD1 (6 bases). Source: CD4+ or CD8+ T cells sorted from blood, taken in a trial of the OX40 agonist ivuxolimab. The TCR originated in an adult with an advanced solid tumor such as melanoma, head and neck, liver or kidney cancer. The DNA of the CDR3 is TGTGCCAGCCTATTGGACAGAATAGGTGAGCAGTTCTTC. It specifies CASLLDRIGEQFF.